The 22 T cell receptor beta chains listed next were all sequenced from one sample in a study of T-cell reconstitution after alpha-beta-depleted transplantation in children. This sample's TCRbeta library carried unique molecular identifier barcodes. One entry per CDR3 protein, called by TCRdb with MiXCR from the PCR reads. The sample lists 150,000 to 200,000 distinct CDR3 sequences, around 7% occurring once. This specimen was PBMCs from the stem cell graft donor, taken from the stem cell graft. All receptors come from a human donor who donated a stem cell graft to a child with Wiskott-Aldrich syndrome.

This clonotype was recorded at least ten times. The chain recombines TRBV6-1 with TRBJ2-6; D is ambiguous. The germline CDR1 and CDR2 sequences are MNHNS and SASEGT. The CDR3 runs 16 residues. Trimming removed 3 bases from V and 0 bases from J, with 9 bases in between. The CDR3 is CASSDRAISGANVLTF. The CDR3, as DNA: TGTGCCAGCAGTGACCGGGCAATCTCTGGGGCCAACGTCCTGACTTTC.

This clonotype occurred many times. DNA of the CDR3: TGTGCCAGCAGTTTGACACAGTACGAGCAGTACTTC. Translating it yields CASSLTQYEQYF. The genes are TRBV12-3 or TRBV12-4 and TRBJ2-7; no firm D call. There are 12 residues in the CDR3. Trimming shortened V by 3 bases and J by 4 bases, and 7 bases separated the two germline ends.

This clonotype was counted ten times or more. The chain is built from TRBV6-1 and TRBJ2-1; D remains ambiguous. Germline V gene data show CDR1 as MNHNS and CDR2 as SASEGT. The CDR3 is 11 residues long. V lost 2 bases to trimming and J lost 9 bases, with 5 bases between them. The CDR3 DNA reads TGTGCCAGCAGTGAATGGAGTGAGCAGTTCTTC. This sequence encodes CASSEWSEQFF.

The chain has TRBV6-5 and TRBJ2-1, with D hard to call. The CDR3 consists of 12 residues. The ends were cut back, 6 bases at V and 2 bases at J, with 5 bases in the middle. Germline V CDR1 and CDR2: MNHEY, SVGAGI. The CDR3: CASRHAYNEQFF. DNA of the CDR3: TGTGCCAGCAGACACGCCTACAATGAGCAGTTCTTC.

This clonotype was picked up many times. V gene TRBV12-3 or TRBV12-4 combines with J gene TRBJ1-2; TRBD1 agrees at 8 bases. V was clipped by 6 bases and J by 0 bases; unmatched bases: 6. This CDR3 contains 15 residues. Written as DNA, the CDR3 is TGTGCCAGCAGCTTCGACAGGGGAGCTAACTATGGCTACACCTTC. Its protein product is CASSFDRGANYGYTF.

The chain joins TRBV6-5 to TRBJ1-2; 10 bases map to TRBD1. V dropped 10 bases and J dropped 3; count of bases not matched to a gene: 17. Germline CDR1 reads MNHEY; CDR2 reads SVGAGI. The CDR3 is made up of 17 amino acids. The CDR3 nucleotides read TGTGCCACCCTGACAGGGGGCGTCGGTAGGATTGACTATGGCTACACCTTC. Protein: CATLTGGVGRIDYGYTF.

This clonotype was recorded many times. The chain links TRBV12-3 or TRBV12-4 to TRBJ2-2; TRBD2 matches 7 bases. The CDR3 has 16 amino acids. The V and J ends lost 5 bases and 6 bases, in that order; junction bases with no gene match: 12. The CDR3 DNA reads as TGTGCCAGCAGTCCCGGGGGGTTCCGACTGGCCGGGGAGCTGTTTTTT. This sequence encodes CASSPGGFRLAGELFF.

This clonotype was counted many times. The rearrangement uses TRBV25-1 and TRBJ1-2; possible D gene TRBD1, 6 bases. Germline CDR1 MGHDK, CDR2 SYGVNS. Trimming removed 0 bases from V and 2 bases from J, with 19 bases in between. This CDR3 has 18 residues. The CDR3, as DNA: TGTGCCAGCAGTGAATACCCCCGCTTTGGGGGGCGAAACTATGGCTACACCTTC. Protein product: CASSEYPRFGGRNYGYTF.

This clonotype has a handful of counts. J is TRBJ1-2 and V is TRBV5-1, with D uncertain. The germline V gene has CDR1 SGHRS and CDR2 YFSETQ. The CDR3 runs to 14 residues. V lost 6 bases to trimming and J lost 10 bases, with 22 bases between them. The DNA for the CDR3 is TGCGCCAGCAAAAATTTTCCCACTCAGGAGATCTACACCTTC. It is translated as CASKNFPTQEIYTF.

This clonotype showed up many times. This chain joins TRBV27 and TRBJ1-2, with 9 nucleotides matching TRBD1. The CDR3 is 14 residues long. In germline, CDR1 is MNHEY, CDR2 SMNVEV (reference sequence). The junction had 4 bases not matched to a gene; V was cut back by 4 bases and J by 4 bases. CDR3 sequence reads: CASSWGQGGYGYTF. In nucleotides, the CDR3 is TGTGCCAGCAGTTGGGGACAGGGTGGCTATGGCTACACCTTC.

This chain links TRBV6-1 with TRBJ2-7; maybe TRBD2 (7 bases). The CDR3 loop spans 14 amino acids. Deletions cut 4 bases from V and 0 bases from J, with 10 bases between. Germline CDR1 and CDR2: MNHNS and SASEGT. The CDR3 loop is CASSGRGASYEQYF. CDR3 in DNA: TGTGCCAGCAGTGGCCGGGGGGCCTCCTACGAGCAGTACTTC.

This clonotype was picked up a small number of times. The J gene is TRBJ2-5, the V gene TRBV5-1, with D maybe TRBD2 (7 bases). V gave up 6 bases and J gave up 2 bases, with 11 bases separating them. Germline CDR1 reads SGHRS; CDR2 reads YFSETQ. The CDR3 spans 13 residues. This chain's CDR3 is CASKGGAQETQYF. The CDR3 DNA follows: TGCGCCAGCAAGGGGGGGGCGCAAGAGACCCAGTACTTC.

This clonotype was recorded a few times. The DNA of the CDR3 is TGTGCCAGCAGCTATAGACTCGATCAGCCCCAGCATTTT. This encodes CASSYRLDQPQHF. The rearrangement uses TRBV6-5 and TRBJ1-5; D gene ambiguous. V was trimmed by 6 bases and J by 5 bases, leaving 11 bases between them. CDR1 and CDR2 from the germline V gene are MNHEY and SVGAGI. The CDR3 consists of 13 residues.

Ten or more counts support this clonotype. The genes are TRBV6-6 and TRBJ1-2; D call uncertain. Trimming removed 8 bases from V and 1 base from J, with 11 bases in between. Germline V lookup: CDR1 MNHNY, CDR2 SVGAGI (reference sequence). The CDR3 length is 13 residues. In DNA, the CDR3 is TGTGCCAGCCGGACGGCTGATAACTATGGCTACACCTTC. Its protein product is CASRTADNYGYTF.

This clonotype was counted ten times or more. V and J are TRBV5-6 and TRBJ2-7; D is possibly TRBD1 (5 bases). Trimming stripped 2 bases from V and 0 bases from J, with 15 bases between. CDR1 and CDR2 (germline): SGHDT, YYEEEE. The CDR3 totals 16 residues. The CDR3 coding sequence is TGTGCCAGCAGCTTCACCCCACAGGTGATCTCCTACGAGCAGTACTTC. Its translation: CASSFTPQVISYEQYF. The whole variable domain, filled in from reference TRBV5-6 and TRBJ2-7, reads DAGVTQSPTHLIKTRGQQVTLRCSPKSGHDTVSWYQQALGQGPQFIFQYYEEEERQRGNFPDRFSGHQFPNYSSELNVNALLLGDSALYLCASSFTPQVISYEQYFGPGTRLTVT.

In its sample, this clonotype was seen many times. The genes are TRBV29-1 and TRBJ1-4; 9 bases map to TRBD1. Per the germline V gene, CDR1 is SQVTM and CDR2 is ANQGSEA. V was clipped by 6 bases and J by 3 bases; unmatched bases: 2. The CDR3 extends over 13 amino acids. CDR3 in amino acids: CSVTGGSNEKLFF. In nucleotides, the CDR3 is TGCAGCGTAACAGGGGGCTCTAATGAAAAACTGTTTTTT.

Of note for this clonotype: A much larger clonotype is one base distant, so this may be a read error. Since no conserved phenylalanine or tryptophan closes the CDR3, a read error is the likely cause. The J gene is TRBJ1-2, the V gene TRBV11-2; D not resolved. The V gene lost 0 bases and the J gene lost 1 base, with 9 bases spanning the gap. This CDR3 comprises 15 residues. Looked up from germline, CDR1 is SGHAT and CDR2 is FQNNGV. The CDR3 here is CASSLDPRDNYGYTL. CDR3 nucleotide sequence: TGTGCCAGCAGCTTAGATCCCAGAGATAACTATGGCTACACCTTA.

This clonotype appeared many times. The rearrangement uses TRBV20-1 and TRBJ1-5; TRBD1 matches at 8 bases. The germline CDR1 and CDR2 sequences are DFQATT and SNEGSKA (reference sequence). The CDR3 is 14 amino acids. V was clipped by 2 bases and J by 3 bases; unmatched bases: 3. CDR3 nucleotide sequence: TGCAGTGCTAGACAGGGACAGGCCAATCAGCCCCAGCATTTT. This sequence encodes CSARQGQANQPQHF.

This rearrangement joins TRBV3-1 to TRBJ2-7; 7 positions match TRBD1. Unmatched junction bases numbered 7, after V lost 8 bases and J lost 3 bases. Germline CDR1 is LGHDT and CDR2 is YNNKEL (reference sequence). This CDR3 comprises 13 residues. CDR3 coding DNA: TGTGCCAGCCGACAGGGAGTCGGCTACGAGCAGTACTTC. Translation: CASRQGVGYEQYF.

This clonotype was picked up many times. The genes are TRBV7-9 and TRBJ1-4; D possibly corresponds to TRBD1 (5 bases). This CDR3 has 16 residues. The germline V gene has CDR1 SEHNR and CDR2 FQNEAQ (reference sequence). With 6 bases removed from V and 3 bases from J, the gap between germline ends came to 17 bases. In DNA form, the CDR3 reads TGTGCCAGCAGTTTGACCGGGACGGTATCTAATGAAAAACTGTTTTTT. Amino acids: CASSLTGTVSNEKLFF.

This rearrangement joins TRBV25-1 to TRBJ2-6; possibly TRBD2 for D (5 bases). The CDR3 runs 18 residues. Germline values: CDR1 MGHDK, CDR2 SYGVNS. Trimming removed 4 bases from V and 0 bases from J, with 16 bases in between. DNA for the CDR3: TGTGCCAGCAGTGGCGGAGGTACCGAAGTCTCTGGGGCCAACGTCCTGACTTTC. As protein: CASSGGGTEVSGANVLTF.

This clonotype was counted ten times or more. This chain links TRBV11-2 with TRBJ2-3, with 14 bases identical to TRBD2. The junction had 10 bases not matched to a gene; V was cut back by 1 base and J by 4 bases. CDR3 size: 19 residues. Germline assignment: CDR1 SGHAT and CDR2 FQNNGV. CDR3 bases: TGTGCCAGCAGCTTAGTAGTGGGGACTAGCGGGGGAGGTGCAGATACGCAGTATTTT. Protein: CASSLVVGTSGGGADTQYF.